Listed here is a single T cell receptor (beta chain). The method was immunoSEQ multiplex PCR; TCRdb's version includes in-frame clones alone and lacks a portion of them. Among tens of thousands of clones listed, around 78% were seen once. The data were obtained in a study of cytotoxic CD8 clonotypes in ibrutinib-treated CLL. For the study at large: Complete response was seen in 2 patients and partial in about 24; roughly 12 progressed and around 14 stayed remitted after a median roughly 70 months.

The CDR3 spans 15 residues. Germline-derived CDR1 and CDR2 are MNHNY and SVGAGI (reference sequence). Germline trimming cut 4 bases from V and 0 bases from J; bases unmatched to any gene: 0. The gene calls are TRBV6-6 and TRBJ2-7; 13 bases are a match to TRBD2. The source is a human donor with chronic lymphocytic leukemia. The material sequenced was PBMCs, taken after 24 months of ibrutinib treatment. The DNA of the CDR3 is TGTGCCAGCAGTTGGACTAGCGGGAGCTCCTACGAGCAGTACTTC. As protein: CASSWTSGSSYEQYF.